The present TCR beta chain was sequenced within a study of CD8 T cells in ankylosing spondylitis. This clonotype was detected ten times or more. Its specificity is not known. With molecular barcodes, quantitative 5'-RACE was used to make the TCR beta libraries. TCRdb re-called the 5' RACE reads through MiXCR, storing one row per CDR3 protein. Here the sample spans 40,000 to 50,000 distinct CDR3 sequences, roughly 2.6% being singletons. General study results and limits: In reactive arthritis synovial fluid and blood, some motif variants had been reported before. Blood from ankylosing spondylitis patients appeared to carry a characteristic roughly 8-variant TCR beta motif. Reports say disease-linked clones showed up significantly more in matched ankylosing spondylitis synovial fluid.

The CDR3 length is 15 residues. The V gene lost 0 bases and the J gene lost 9 bases, with 17 bases spanning the gap. CDR1 and CDR2 (germline): SGDLS, YYNGEE. This receptor was obtained from a male donor with ankylosing spondylitis or in good health (not recorded which). The rearrangement uses TRBV9 and TRBJ2-3; D unclear. The sample taken for sequencing was blood, either unsorted or a sorted T cell fraction (not recorded which). CDR3 sequence (DNA): TGTGCCAGCAGCGTAGGACTCCTGGGCCCCCCAACGCAGTATTTT. Translation gives CASSVGLLGPPTQYF.